Here is one TCR beta chain with its context. The CDR3 runs to 14 residues. Between the trimmed V and J ends, which lost 1 base and 15 bases, there was a span of 19 bases. Germline V gene data show CDR1 as SGHTA and CDR2 as FQGNSA. Clones were read by immunoSEQ multiplex PCR, and TCRdb kept only the in-frame ones, dropping some. The table shows some 87,000 clones, with around 92% occurring only once. The data originate from a study of control samples from healthy donors and cancer patients. The rearrangement uses TRBV7-2 and TRBJ2-1; possibly TRBD1 for D (5 bases). This clonotype originated in a man aged 30-40 years in good health. Input material: blood. The CDR3 DNA follows: TGTGCCAGCAGCTTAGAGGTCTCCAGGGTTTTCGGGTTCTTC. Encoded protein: CASSLEVSRVFGFF.